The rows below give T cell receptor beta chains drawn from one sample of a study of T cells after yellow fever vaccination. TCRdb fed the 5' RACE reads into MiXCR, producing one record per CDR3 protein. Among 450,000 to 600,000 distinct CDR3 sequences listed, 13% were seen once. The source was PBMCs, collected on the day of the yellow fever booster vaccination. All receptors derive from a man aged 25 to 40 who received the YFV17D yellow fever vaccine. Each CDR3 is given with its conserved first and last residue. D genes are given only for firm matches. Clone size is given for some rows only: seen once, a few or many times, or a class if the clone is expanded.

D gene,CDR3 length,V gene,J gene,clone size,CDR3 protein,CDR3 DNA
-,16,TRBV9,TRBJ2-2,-,CASSPPGGGASGELFF,TGTGCCAGCAGTCCCCCTGGCGGGGGCGCGTCCGGGGAGCTGTTTTTT
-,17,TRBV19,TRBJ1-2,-,CASSMGRLRASNYGYTF,TGTGCCAGTAGTATGGGGCGTCTGCGGGCAAGTAACTATGGCTACACCTTC
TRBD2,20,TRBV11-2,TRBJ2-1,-,CASSLPIAGRPRNTYNEQFF,TGTGCCAGCAGCTTACCCATCGCCGGGAGGCCCCGGAACACCTACAATGAGCAGTTCTTC
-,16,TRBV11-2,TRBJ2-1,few,CASSLDPGQFYNEQFF,TGTGCCAGCAGCTTAGATCCCGGGCAGTTCTACAATGAGCAGTTCTTC
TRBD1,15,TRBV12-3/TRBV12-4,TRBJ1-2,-,CASSLDHRGGYGYTF,TGTGCCAGCAGTTTAGACCACAGGGGTGGATATGGCTACACCTTC
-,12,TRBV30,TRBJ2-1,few,CAWSVLGWEQFF,TGTGCCTGGAGTGTGTTAGGGTGGGAGCAGTTCTTC
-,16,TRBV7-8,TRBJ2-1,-,CASSPKLRTSDNEQFF,TGTGCCAGCAGCCCTAAGTTGAGGACTTCTGACAATGAGCAGTTCTTC
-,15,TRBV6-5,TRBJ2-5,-,CASSYSRTIGETQYF,TGTGCCAGCAGTTACTCCCGGACAATTGGAGAGACCCAGTACTTC
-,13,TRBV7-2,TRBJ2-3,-,CASSLDLSGTQYF,TGTGCCAGCAGCTTAGATCTTTCGGGGACGCAGTATTTT
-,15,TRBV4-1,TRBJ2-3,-,CASSQGTGTTDTQYF,TGCGCCAGCAGCCAAGGAACGGGAACCACAGATACGCAGTATTTT
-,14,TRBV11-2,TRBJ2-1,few,CASRNKNSYNEQFF,TGTGCCAGCAGGAATAAGAACTCCTACAATGAGCAGTTCTTC
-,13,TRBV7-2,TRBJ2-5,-,CASSRAGSETQYF,TGTGCCAGCAGCCGAGCAGGGTCAGAGACCCAGTACTTC
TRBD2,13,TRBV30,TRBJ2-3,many,CAWTRTSRDTQYF,TGTGCCTGGACCAGGACTAGCAGAGATACGCAGTATTTT
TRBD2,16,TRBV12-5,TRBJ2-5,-,CASGLGVAGGVETQYF,TGTGCTAGTGGTTTGGGAGTAGCGGGAGGAGTGGAGACCCAGTACTTC
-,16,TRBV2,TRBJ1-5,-,CASKKGPEGGNQPQHF,TGTGCCAGCAAAAAGGGGCCGGAGGGAGGCAATCAGCCCCAGCATTTT
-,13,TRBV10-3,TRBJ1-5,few,CAIRPTENQPQHF,TGTGCCATCAGACCCACAGAGAATCAGCCCCAGCATTTT
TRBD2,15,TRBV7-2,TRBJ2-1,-,CASSLGGRAFNEQFF,TGTGCCAGCAGCTTAGGCGGGAGGGCCTTTAATGAGCAGTTCTTC
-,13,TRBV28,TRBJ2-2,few,CASSTSYTGELFF,TGTGCCAGCAGTACCTCATATACGGGGGAGCTGTTTTTT
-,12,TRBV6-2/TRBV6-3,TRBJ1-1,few,CASSRGFLEAFF,TGTGCCAGCAGTCGGGGTTTTCTTGAAGCTTTCTTT
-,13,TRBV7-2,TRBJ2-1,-,CASSWVVVSEQFF,TGTGCCAGCAGCTGGGTTGTGGTTTCGGAGCAGTTCTTC
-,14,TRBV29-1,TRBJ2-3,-,CSVGSRGSADTQYF,TGCAGCGTGGGGTCCAGGGGATCGGCAGATACGCAGTATTTT
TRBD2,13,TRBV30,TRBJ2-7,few,CAWRGLSLYEQYF,TGTGCCTGGCGGGGACTATCCCTTTACGAGCAGTACTTC
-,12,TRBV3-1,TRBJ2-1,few,CASSHHRWEQFF,TGTGCCAGCAGCCATCACAGATGGGAGCAGTTCTTC
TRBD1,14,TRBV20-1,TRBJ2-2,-,CSATQGPSTGELFF,TGCAGTGCAACACAGGGGCCATCCACCGGGGAGCTGTTTTTT
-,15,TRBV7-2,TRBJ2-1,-,CASSLQIDTYNEQFF,TGTGCCAGCAGCTTACAAATTGATACGTACAATGAGCAGTTCTTC
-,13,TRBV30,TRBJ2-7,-,CAWRRGRAYEQYF,TGTGCCTGGAGGAGGGGGAGGGCCTACGAGCAGTACTTC
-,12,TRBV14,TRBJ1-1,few,CASSQVGYSAFF,TGTGCCAGCAGCCAAGTGGGCTATAGTGCTTTCTTT
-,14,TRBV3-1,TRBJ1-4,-,CASSQDVLEEKLFF,TGTGCCAGCAGCCAAGATGTTCTGGAAGAAAAACTGTTTTTT
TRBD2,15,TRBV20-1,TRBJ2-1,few,CSATSSGGSGNEQFF,TGCAGTGCTACCTCGAGCGGGGGCTCGGGCAATGAGCAGTTCTTC
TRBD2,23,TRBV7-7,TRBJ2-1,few,CASSFPLVEQGGLAASSYNEQFF,TGTGCCAGCAGCTTCCCTTTAGTCGAGCAGGGGGGACTAGCGGCGAGCTCCTACAATGAGCAGTTCTTC
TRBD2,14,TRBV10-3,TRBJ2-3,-,CAISEAGGTNTQYF,TGTGCCATCAGTGAAGCGGGAGGGACGAATACGCAGTATTTT
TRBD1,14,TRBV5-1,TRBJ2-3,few,CASSRDRVRDTQYF,TGCGCCAGCAGCCGGGACAGGGTAAGAGATACGCAGTATTTT
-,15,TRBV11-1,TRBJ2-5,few,CASSLEAGYQETQYF,TGTGCCAGCAGCTTAGAGGCGGGCTACCAAGAGACCCAGTACTTC
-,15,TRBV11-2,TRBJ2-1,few,CASRAVLGAWNEQFF,TGTGCCAGCAGGGCGGTCTTGGGCGCGTGGAATGAGCAGTTCTTC
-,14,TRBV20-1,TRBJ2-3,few,CSATEVARTDTQYF,TGCAGTGCTACCGAAGTCGCGCGAACAGATACGCAGTATTTT
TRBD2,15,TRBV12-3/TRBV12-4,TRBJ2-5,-,CASRTSGRSQETQYF,TGTGCCAGCAGGACTAGCGGGAGAAGCCAAGAGACCCAGTACTTC
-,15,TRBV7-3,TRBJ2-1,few,CASSLAVNSYNEQFF,TGTGCCAGCAGCTTGGCGGTGAACTCCTACAATGAGCAGTTCTTC
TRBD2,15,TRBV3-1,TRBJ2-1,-,CASSALAGGGGEQFF,TGTGCCAGCAGCGCCCTAGCGGGAGGGGGCGGTGAGCAGTTCTTC
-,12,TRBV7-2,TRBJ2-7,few,CASRAGTYEQYF,TGTGCCAGCAGGGCAGGAACCTACGAGCAGTACTTC
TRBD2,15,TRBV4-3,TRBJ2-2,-,CASSLQRELPGELFF,TGCGCCAGCAGCCTTCAGCGGGAGCTGCCCGGGGAGCTGTTTTTT
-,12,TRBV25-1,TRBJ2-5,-,CASSEGERDQYF,TGTGCCAGCAGTGAAGGCGAAAGAGACCAGTACTTC
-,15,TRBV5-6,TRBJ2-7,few,CASSLVGGRSYEQYF,TGTGCCAGCAGCTTGGTCGGGGGTCGGTCTTACGAGCAGTACTTC
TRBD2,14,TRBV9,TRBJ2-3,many,CASSPAGVTDTQYF,TGTGCCAGCAGCCCGGCGGGGGTGACAGATACGCAGTATTTT
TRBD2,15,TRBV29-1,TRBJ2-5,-,CSALGTSGRQETQYF,TGCAGCGCTCTAGGGACTAGCGGGAGGCAAGAGACCCAGTACTTC
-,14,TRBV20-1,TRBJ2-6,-,CSAFGVPGANVLTF,TGCAGTGCCTTTGGGGTTCCTGGGGCCAACGTCCTGACTTTC
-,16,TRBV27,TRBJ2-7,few,CASRDRPQKNSYEQYF,TGTGCCAGCAGGGACAGACCTCAGAAAAACTCCTACGAGCAGTACTTC
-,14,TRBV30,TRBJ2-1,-,CAWVHVHIYNEQFF,TGTGCCTGGGTCCACGTCCATATTTACAATGAGCAGTTCTTC
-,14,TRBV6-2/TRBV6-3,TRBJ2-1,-,CASSPDATYNEQFF,TGTGCCAGTTCCCCGGACGCCACCTACAATGAGCAGTTCTTC
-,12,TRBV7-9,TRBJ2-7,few,CASSREVYEQYF,TGTGCCAGCAGTCGGGAAGTCTACGAGCAGTACTTC
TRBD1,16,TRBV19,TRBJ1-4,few,CASSIPRQGANEKLFF,TGTGCCAGTAGTATCCCTCGACAGGGGGCTAATGAAAAACTGTTTTTT
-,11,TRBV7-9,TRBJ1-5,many,CASSLGGPQHF,TGTGCCAGCAGCCTTGGTGGGCCCCAGCATTTT
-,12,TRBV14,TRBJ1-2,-,CASSPSRGGYTF,TGTGCCAGCAGCCCATCGAGGGGAGGCTACACCTTC
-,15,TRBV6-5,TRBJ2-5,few,CASSYLSVWSETQYF,TGTGCCAGCAGTTACTTATCGGTCTGGTCGGAGACCCAGTACTTC